These T cell receptor beta chains were read from a single sample in a study of graft-versus-host responses after intestinal transplantation. Profiling relied on immunoSEQ multiplex PCR, and the TCRdb table lists in-frame clones only, not all of them. The sample has about 100,000 clones; roughly 87% are singletons. These receptors lack a known antigen. Source: unstimulated CD4+ T cells sorted from spleen or lymph node cells, taken before intestinal transplant. These receptors all come from a human donor who received an intestinal transplant. The CDR3 runs from the conserved cysteine through the conserved F or W. The order of the fields is V gene, D gene, clone size, J gene, CDR3 protein, CDR3 DNA. A D gene is named only where the DNA matches it firmly. Expanded clones get a size class; other rows say once, few or many, or leave the size out.

TRBV9	.	.	TRBJ2-6	CASSVPGPGANVLTF	TGTGCCAGCAGCGTACCGGGACCTGGGGCCAACGTCCTGACTTTC
TRBV7-2	.	.	TRBJ2-5	CASSSYTRPRQETQYF	TGTGCCAGCAGCTCCTACACTAGGCCAAGGCAAGAGACCCAGTACTTC
TRBV2	.	.	TRBJ2-1	CASGEVSSYNEQFF	TGTGCCAGCGGTGAGGTAAGCTCCTACAATGAGCAGTTCTTC
TRBV6-6	.	.	TRBJ1-2	CASSYSTAYGYTF	TGTGCCAGCAGTTACTCGACAGCCTATGGCTACACCTTC
TRBV7-7	TRBD2	.	TRBJ2-3	CASSLSSSGGDTQYF	TGTGCCAGCAGCTTATCGTCTAGCGGGGGAGATACGCAGTATTTT
TRBV9	TRBD1	.	TRBJ2-5	CASSARTGQETQYF	TGTGCCAGCAGCGCTCGGACAGGTCAAGAGACCCAGTACTTC
TRBV11-3	TRBD2	few	TRBJ2-1	CASSAGTSQGNEQFF	TGTGCCAGCAGCGCTGGGACTAGCCAGGGCAATGAGCAGTTCTTC
TRBV18	TRBD2	.	TRBJ2-1	CASSPGTSGPEQFF	TGTGCCAGCTCACCCGGGACTAGCGGGCCAGAGCAGTTCTTC
TRBV6-6	.	.	TRBJ2-2	CASSSIRVLRTGELFF	TGTGCCAGCAGTTCCATCAGGGTCCTTCGTACCGGGGAGCTGTTTTTT
TRBV7-9	TRBD2	.	TRBJ2-1	CASSLGAGGDNEQFF	TGTGCCAGCAGCTTAGGGGCGGGAGGGGACAATGAGCAGTTCTTC
TRBV14	.	.	TRBJ2-7	CASSQDQLAEQYF	TGTGCCAGCAGCCAAGATCAGCTCGCCGAGCAGTACTTC
TRBV7-2	.	.	TRBJ2-1	CASSLWGDQGQFF	TGTGCCAGCAGCTTATGGGGGGATCAAGGGCAGTTCTTC
TRBV5-1	.	once	TRBJ2-2	CASSLGETDTGELFF	TGCGCCAGCAGCTTGGGGGAAACCGACACCGGGGAGCTGTTTTTT
TRBV6-5	.	.	TRBJ2-7	CASSYDRRYEQYF	TGTGCCAGCAGTTATGACAGGAGGTACGAGCAGTACTTC
TRBV11-2	TRBD1	.	TRBJ2-3	CASSFMPGQHEFADTQYF	TGTGCCAGCAGCTTTATGCCGGGACAGCATGAATTTGCAGATACGCAGTATTTT
TRBV11-3	.	once	TRBJ2-7	CASSLDYHEQYF	TGTGCCAGCAGCTTAGATTACCACGAGCAGTACTTC
TRBV6-5	.	few	TRBJ1-5	CASSYHRGGDQPQHF	TGTGCCAGCAGTTACCACCGGGGCGGGGATCAGCCCCAGCATTTT
TRBV10-2	TRBD2	once	TRBJ2-3	CASSDPQRLAGGRRLDTQYF	TGCGCCAGCAGTGACCCCCAAAGACTAGCGGGAGGGCGCAGACTAGATACGCAGTATTTT
TRBV9	TRBD1	.	TRBJ2-1	CASSPRGQGYNEQFF	TGTGCCAGCAGCCCCAGGGGGCAGGGGTACAATGAGCAGTTCTTC
TRBV19	.	once	TRBJ1-4	CASSTDSLMEKLFF	TGTGCCAGTAGTACGGACTCACTAATGGAAAAACTGTTTTTT
TRBV12-5	.	.	TRBJ1-4	CASWGEKLFF	TGTGCTAGTTGGGGAGAAAAACTGTTTTTT
TRBV9	.	.	TRBJ1-6	CASSTSGRENSPLHF	TGTGCCAGCAGCACGTCCGGAAGGGAAAACTCACCCCTCCACTTT
TRBV29-1	.	.	TRBJ2-7	CSVLPGDEQYF	TGCAGCGTTCTGCCGGGGGACGAGCAGTACTTC
TRBV5-1	TRBD2	few	TRBJ2-5	CASSLAGGGEETQYF	TGCGCCAGCAGCTTAGCGGGAGGGGGCGAAGAGACCCAGTACTTC
TRBV30	.	.	TRBJ2-1	CAWSVRGGPNEQFF	TGTGCCTGGAGTGTACGTGGCGGTCCGAATGAGCAGTTCTTC
TRBV5-1	.	.	TRBJ1-5	CASSLGPETPQGQPQHF	TGCGCCAGCAGCTTGGGGCCCGAGACCCCTCAGGGTCAGCCCCAGCATTTT
TRBV18	.	.	TRBJ2-1	CASSPLGSSYNEQFF	TGTGCCAGCTCACCGCTAGGAAGCTCCTACAATGAGCAGTTCTTC
TRBV27	.	once	TRBJ1-5	CASRRADNQPQHF	TGTGCCAGCCGCAGGGCGGACAATCAGCCCCAGCATTTT
TRBV5-1	TRBD2	.	TRBJ2-7	CASSLLTGTSYEQYF	TGCGCCAGCAGCTTGCTGACCGGGACTAGTTACGAGCAGTACTTC
TRBV18	TRBD2	.	TRBJ2-1	CASSPPGLAGSYEQFF	TGTGCCAGCTCGCCCCCGGGACTAGCGGGATCTTATGAGCAGTTCTTC
TRBV6-5	.	once	TRBJ2-4	CASSYSFGGIQNIQYF	TGTGCCAGCAGTTACTCGTTTGGAGGAATCCAAAACATTCAGTACTTC
TRBV6-6	.	.	TRBJ1-2	CASSYRGGLNGYTF	TGTGCCAGCAGTTACCGGGGGGGGTTGAACGGCTACACCTTC
TRBV29-1	.	.	TRBJ2-7	CSAGLYEQYF	TGCAGCGCCGGGCTTTACGAGCAGTACTTC
TRBV6-5	.	once	TRBJ2-7	CASSDLTSRDEQYF	TGCGCCAGCAGTGACCTCACCTCGAGGGACGAGCAGTACTTC
TRBV6-1	.	.	TRBJ2-2	CASSEGWALTGELFF	TGTGCCAGCAGTGAAGGTTGGGCTTTGACCGGGGAGCTGTTTTTT
TRBV11-2	.	few	TRBJ1-4	CASSWGGSSEKLFF	TGTGCCAGCAGCTGGGGGGGGAGTTCCGAAAAACTGTTTTTT
TRBV15	.	.	TRBJ1-5	CATSREGDGPQHF	TGTGCCACCAGCAGAGAAGGGGACGGGCCCCAGCATTTT
TRBV18	.	.	TRBJ2-7	CASSLQESYEQYF	TGTGCCAGCTCACTCCAGGAATCCTACGAGCAGTACTTC
TRBV5-4	.	.	TRBJ1-2	CASTPDSSNYGYTF	TGTGCCAGCACCCCAGACAGTTCTAACTATGGCTACACCTTC
TRBV6-5	.	.	TRBJ1-1	CASSDQVRAFF	TGTGCCAGCAGTGATCAGGTTCGGGCTTTCTTT
TRBV5-1	.	.	TRBJ1-4	CASSLDSSNEKLFF	TGCGCCAGCAGCTTGGACAGTTCTAATGAAAAACTGTTTTTT